This T cell receptor beta chain was identified during a study of glioma-infiltrating T cells after dendritic cell vaccination. Study context: Glioblastoma patients came from Phase I and II dendritic cell vaccination trials. General study findings and limits: TCR clonality showed no direct relationship with survival.

The CDR3 runs to 12 residues. Germline CDR1 reads SGDLS; CDR2 reads YYNGEE. Trimming removed 2 bases from V and 8 bases from J; junction bases left unmatched: 3. TCRdb keeps only in-frame clones here, not all; method: immunoSEQ multiplex PCR. This sample yields tens of thousands of clones, of which roughly 87% are seen a single time; 10% to 12% belongs to the top ten. On this clone itself: Antigen unknown.

This rearrangement joins TRBV9 to TRBJ1-2; TRBD1 matches 7 bases. The sequence came from a human donor with glioblastoma. This material consisted of blood, taken before dendritic cell vaccination. DNA for the CDR3: TGTGCCAGCAGCGTTCCAGGGGGAGGCTACACCTTC. Translating it yields CASSVPGGGYTF.